This is a list of T cell receptor beta chains from one sample in a study of cytomegalovirus exposure and HLA in healthy donors. The protocol was immunoSEQ multiplex PCR, while the TCRdb copy is restricted to in-frame clones and leaves out a portion. The top ten hold 1.2% of the sample, which has around 180,000 clones, roughly 88% seen once. The specimen sequenced was PBMCs. The receptors were gathered from a boy aged 2 to 9 in good health and CMV-seronegative. Both conserved end residues are part of each CDR3. A D gene is named only where the DNA matches it firmly. The listing skips clone size in some rows; elsewhere it reads once, few, many or a size class.

TRBJ1-5 NA TRBV30 13 few TGTGCCTGGAGTGTAATAGGCAATCAGCCCCAGCATTTT CAWSVIGNQPQHF
TRBJ2-7 NA TRBV9 13 once TGTGCCAGCAGCGTAGTGGGTGCAGGCGAGCAGTACTTC CASSVVGAGEQYF
TRBJ1-1 TRBD1 TRBV10-3 13 NA TGTGCCATCAGGGACAGGGGGGAGACTGAAGCTTTCTTT CAIRDRGETEAFF
TRBJ2-7 TRBD2 TRBV6-5 15 NA TGTGCCAGCAGTGCCATCAGCGGGAGGAGAGACGAGCAGTACTTC CASSAISGRRDEQYF
TRBJ1-1 NA TRBV6-5 14 NA TGTGCCAGCAGTTACTCCAGATTGAACACTGAAGCTTTCTTT CASSYSRLNTEAFF
TRBJ1-4 NA TRBV30 13 NA TGTGCCTGGTCACAGGGTTTAGGGGAAAAACTGTTTTTT CAWSQGLGEKLFF
TRBJ1-5 NA TRBV30 12 few TGTGCCTGGAGTAGGACAAATCAGCCCCAGCATTTT CAWSRTNQPQHF
TRBJ1-3 TRBD1 TRBV6-5 14 few TGTGCCAGCAGACATCGACAGGGTGGAAACACCATATATTTT CASRHRQGGNTIYF
TRBJ1-6 TRBD1 TRBV11-2 16 NA TGTGCCAGCAGCTTCGGGACAGGGGGACCTAATTCACCCCTCCACTTT CASSFGTGGPNSPLHF
TRBJ2-2 TRBD2 TRBV29-1 18 NA TGCAGCGTTGCACGACTAGCGGGGGGGCCGAGTAGCACCGGGGAGCTGTTTTTT CSVARLAGGPSSTGELFF
TRBJ1-4 NA TRBV4-3 16 once TGCGCCAGCAGCCAAGATCGGACATCCGTTAATGAAAAACTGTTTTTT CASSQDRTSVNEKLFF
TRBJ1-6 NA TRBV19 15 NA TGTGCCAGTAGCCCGCTGGAGGGCCTCGGTTCACCCCTCCACTTT CASSPLEGLGSPLHF
TRBJ2-5 TRBD2 TRBV5-4 14 NA TGTGCCAGCAGCCCACTAGCGGGGGAAGAGACCCAGTACTTC CASSPLAGEETQYF
TRBJ2-3 TRBD1 TRBV4-1 15 NA TGCGCCAGCAGCCAAGATGCGACAGGGAAAGATACGCAGTATTTT CASSQDATGKDTQYF
TRBJ1-3 NA TRBV10-2 13 NA TGCGCCAGCAGTGGAAGGGGTGGAAACACCATATATTTT CASSGRGGNTIYF
TRBJ2-1 TRBD2 TRBV15 20 once TGTGCCACCAGCAGCATGTCGCCGGGACTAGCGGGGGCCGATTACAATGAGCAGTTCTTC CATSSMSPGLAGADYNEQFF
TRBJ2-3 TRBD1 TRBV7-9 16 few TGTGCCAGCAGCTCCGAGGGGAGCAGGGGGAAAAATACGCAGTATTTT CASSSEGSRGKNTQYF
TRBJ1-2 TRBD1 TRBV29-1 14 NA TGCAGCGTTAGGTCCGGGACAGCTAACTATGGCTACACCTTC CSVRSGTANYGYTF
TRBJ2-1 NA TRBV6-4 12 NA TGTGCCAGCAGTTCGGGGGGCCCTGAGCAGTTCTTC CASSSGGPEQFF
TRBJ2-1 NA TRBV19 15 NA TGTGCCAGTAGTATAGTGAAAGCCCCTCGGAATGAGCAGTTCTTC CASSIVKAPRNEQFF
TRBJ1-1 NA TRBV7-9 16 NA TGTGCCAGCAGCTTATCCCTCATGGGGGGGAACACTGAAGCTTTCTTT CASSLSLMGGNTEAFF
TRBJ1-5 TRBD1 TRBV19 15 NA TGTGCCAGTAGTTGGGACAGGGATAGCAATCAGCCCCAGCATTTT CASSWDRDSNQPQHF
TRBJ2-3 TRBD2 TRBV7-2 14 NA TGTGCCAGCAGCGGCGGGGGGCCGAGAGATACGCAGTATTTT CASSGGGPRDTQYF
TRBJ1-4 TRBD1 TRBV30 17 NA TGTGCCTGGAGTCGGGACAGGGGGCAGTGGACTAATGAAAAACTGTTTTTT CAWSRDRGQWTNEKLFF
TRBJ1-1 NA TRBV6-6 16 once TGTGCCAGCAGTTACCGCGGACAGAAAGAGAACACTGAAGCTTTCTTT CASSYRGQKENTEAFF
TRBJ2-1 TRBD2 TRBV15 17 NA TGTGCCACCAGCAGAGATGTCGGAGCGGGGGGAGGAAATGAGCAGTTCTTC CATSRDVGAGGGNEQFF
TRBJ2-3 NA TRBV29-1 15 NA TGCAGCGTTGAGGGGACTCCTCCGTACGGAGATACGCAGTATTTT CSVEGTPPYGDTQYF
TRBJ1-5 TRBD1 TRBV27 15 few TGTGCCAGCAGTCCCTTCCGGGACAGGGTTCAGCCCCAGCATTTT CASSPFRDRVQPQHF
TRBJ2-7 NA TRBV7-9 16 once TGTGCCAGCAGCCCTAATACCGGGTCCCAGAGCTACGAGCAGTACTTC CASSPNTGSQSYEQYF
TRBJ1-2 TRBD1 TRBV4-3 16 NA TGCGCCAGCAGCCAAACCGGGACAGGGCTCCCCTATGGCTACACCTTC CASSQTGTGLPYGYTF
TRBJ1-4 NA TRBV19 13 few TGTGCCAGTAGTATCATCGACGGGGAAAAACTGTTTTTT CASSIIDGEKLFF
TRBJ2-2 NA TRBV30 15 NA TGTGCCTGGAGTGGGACTTCCCTGGACACCGGGGAGCTGTTTTTT CAWSGTSLDTGELFF
TRBJ2-2 TRBD2 TRBV19 16 NA TGTGCCAGTTGCCCCGGGACTAGCGCCGGAGGCGGGGAGCTGTTTTTT CASCPGTSAGGGELFF
TRBJ2-2 NA TRBV2 12 NA TGTGCCAGCAGTCGGGAGAACGGGGGGCTGTTTTTT CASSRENGGLFF
TRBJ2-2 NA TRBV6-5 15 NA TGTGCCAGCAGTTACATGGCAGGGATCACCGGGGAGCTGTTTTTT CASSYMAGITGELFF
TRBJ2-5 NA TRBV12-5 15 NA TGTGCTAGTGGTTTGGTACCAGCAGAGGAAGAGACCCAGTACTTC CASGLVPAEEETQYF
TRBJ2-2 TRBD2 TRBV2 15 NA TGTGCCAGCGAGGGACTAGCGCCGAACACCGGGGAGCTGTTTTTT CASEGLAPNTGELFF
TRBJ2-5 NA TRBV5-4 14 NA TGTGCCAGCAGCTTATCAGGGGCCTGGGAGACCCAGTACTTC CASSLSGAWETQYF
TRBJ2-5 TRBD2 TRBV6-5 16 NA TGTGCCAGCAGTTACGGACTAGCAACAGCCACGGGGACCCAGTACTTC CASSYGLATATGTQYF
TRBJ2-3 TRBD2 TRBV29-1 17 NA TGCAGCGTTGAAGAGGAGGTCGGGACTAGATTGAGGGATACGCAGTATTTT CSVEEEVGTRLRDTQYF
TRBJ1-1 TRBD1 TRBV6-6 14 NA TGTGCCAGCAGAATAGGGGGCTTGACCACTGAAGCTTTCTTT CASRIGGLTTEAFF
TRBJ1-2 TRBD1 TRBV27 13 NA TGTGCCAGCGGACAGGGGCTTGGCTATGGCTACACCTTC CASGQGLGYGYTF